This TCR beta chain was recovered during a study of blood T cell repertoires in COVID-19. Study context: Donors in the United States, Italy and Spain gave samples during acute or convalescent COVID-19. Sources were T cells, B-cell-depleted T cells, or PBMCs; the material itself was cDNA or gDNA.

In the original workflow: Nucleated cell number was recorded as an estimate derived from reference gene primer amplification. The table came from immunoSEQ multiplex PCR; TCRdb's copy has only in-frame clones and leaves some out. V and J calls and clone size come straight from that table; D and trimming were deduced from the DNA. Seen here are 300,000 or so clones, roughly 90% observed once, and the top ten hold around 6.6%. Trimming stripped 5 bases from V and 0 bases from J, with 8 bases between. Germline lookup yields CDR1 MNHEY and CDR2 SMNVEV (reference sequence). The CDR3 runs 15 residues. Sequencing was carried out using peripheral blood. The rearrangement uses TRBV27 and TRBJ1-6, with D unresolved. This clonotype was obtained from a man younger than 35 who had recovered from COVID-19. The DNA of the CDR3 is TGTGCCAGCAGTAACGGGGACTCCTATAATTCACCCCTCCACTTT. It is translated as CASSNGDSYNSPLHF.